This T cell receptor beta chain originates from a study of cytomegalovirus exposure and HLA in healthy donors. The PCR had 60 Vbeta and 13 Jbeta primers. TCRdb keeps only in-frame clones here, not all; method: immunoSEQ multiplex PCR. Of some 160,000 clones listed, around 9.6% are singletons. With respect to this clone: The antigen is undetermined.

The germline gives CDR1 MNHEY, CDR2 SMNVEV (reference sequence). The CDR3 loop spans 17 amino acids. V trimming: 1 base; J trimming: 1 base; junction bases outside the gene matches: 6. Broader study findings: Most TCR beta V segments were productive about 87% or about 30% of the time in an earlier analysis.

Sequencing was performed on PBMCs. The chain couples TRBV27 to TRBJ1-5; TRBD1 matches at 8 bases. The TCR originated in a male donor in good health and CMV-seronegative. The DNA of the CDR3 is TGTGCCAGCAGTTTATGGACAGGGAATAGGAGCAATCAGCCCCAGCATTTT. Amino acid sequence: CASSLWTGNRSNQPQHF.